One sample yielded the 15 T cell receptor beta chains listed below, sequenced in a study of low-dose radiotherapy and immunotherapy resistance in tumors. Covering alpha and beta chains, TRAV- and TRBV-specific primers were used for the first-strand cDNA. The authors amplified TCRs for approximately 18 PCR cycles with a constant-region primer and a V-primer adapter. Each CDR3 protein is one row after TCRdb ran MiXCR on the reads. Among about 18,000 distinct CDR3 sequences listed, 70% to 80% were seen once. The receptors here all came from a human donor with advanced metastatic prostate, ovarian, gallbladder or colorectal cancer (not recorded which). This table probably holds off-target reads from a library built for another chain.

V and J are TRBV28 and TRBJ1-5, with TRBD1 as a possible D gene (5 bases). This CDR3 has 16 residues. CDR1 is MDHEN and CDR2 is SYDVKM in the germline V gene. V was trimmed by 5 bases and J by 5 bases, leaving 19 bases between them. CDR3 coding DNA: TGTGCCAGCAGTCCTCGGGACCTCGCTGCGTATCAGCCCCAGCATTTT. Translation: CASSPRDLAAYQPQHF.

The J gene is TRBJ2-2, the V gene TRBV24-1; D gene uncertain. Germline V gene data show CDR1 as KGHDR and CDR2 as SFDVKD. The CDR3 totals 15 residues. Trimming pared 7 bases from V and 0 bases from J, leaving 11 bases between. The DNA of the CDR3 is TGTGCCACCAGCCCCCACACGGCGAACACCGGGGAGCTGTTTTTT. It codes for CATSPHTANTGELFF.

The rearrangement links TRBV18 to TRBJ2-7; possible D gene TRBD1, 5 bases. The V and J ends lost 0 bases and 2 bases respectively, with 8 bases between them. The V gene's germline CDR1 is KGHSH and CDR2 LQKENI. The CDR3 totals 14 residues. The CDR3 DNA reads TGTGCCAGCTCACCACCCGCAGGGACCTACGAGCAGTACTTC. The encoded protein is CASSPPAGTYEQYF.

V is TRBV28 and J is TRBJ1-1; maybe TRBD1 (6 bases). V was clipped by 7 bases and J by 4 bases, with 25 bases between them. The CDR3 runs to 17 residues. The germline gives CDR1 MDHEN, CDR2 SYDVKM. In DNA, the CDR3 is TGTGCCAGCAATTCCCCAATCCGGGACACGGAGGCCACTGAAGCTTTCTTT. Translating gives CASNSPIRDTEATEAFF.

This clonotype has just one count. The V gene is TRBV10-3, the J gene TRBJ2-3; 11 bases are a match to TRBD1. J was trimmed by 3 bases and V by 4 bases; bases with no gene match: 3. The CDR3 covers 15 residues. Germline values: CDR1 ENHRY, CDR2 SYGVKD. In DNA form, the CDR3 reads TGTGCCATCAGTGGGACAGGGGGCAGTACAGATACGCAGTATTTT. Its protein is CAISGTGGSTDTQYF.

The chain links TRBV12-5 to TRBJ2-1; no firm D call. V was clipped by 6 bases and J by 10 bases, with 13 bases between them. Germline-derived CDR1 and CDR2 are LGHNT and FRNRAP. This CDR3 contains 12 residues. The CDR3 spells CASGSGNLEQFF. As DNA, the CDR3 is TGTGCTAGTGGCTCCGGCAATTTGGAGCAGTTCTTC.

In its sample, this clonotype is medium-sized. The chain links TRBV28 to TRBJ2-3; D may be TRBD2 (6 bases). The CDR3 is made up of 13 amino acids. Germline CDR1 and CDR2: MDHEN and SYDVKM. Trimming removed 9 bases at V and 2 bases at J, with 12 bases between. The chain's CDR3 is CASSGEVTDTQYF. CDR3 nucleotide sequence: TGTGCCAGTTCGGGGGAAGTCACAGATACGCAGTATTTT.

This clonotype was detected only once. The rearrangement links TRBV28 to TRBJ2-1; maybe TRBD1 (5 bases). Trimming shortened V by 3 bases and J by 7 bases, and 10 bases separated the two germline ends. From germline, CDR1 is MDHEN and CDR2 SYDVKM. The CDR3 totals 13 residues. The CDR3 nucleotides read TGTGCCAGCAGTTTGCAGGGCCGGAATGAGCAGTTCTTC. Protein product: CASSLQGRNEQFF.

V and J are TRBV18 and TRBJ2-7; D is unresolved. Trimming cost V 4 bases and J 3 bases, with 10 bases left between them. Germline V CDR1 and CDR2: KGHSH, LQKENI. The CDR3 loop spans 13 amino acids. CDR3 residues: CASSLKSNYEQYF. CDR3 bases: TGTGCCAGCTCACTAAAATCGAACTACGAGCAGTACTTC.

This clonotype was detected only a few times. This chain links TRBV18 with TRBJ1-1; D might be TRBD1 (6 bases). The CDR3 extends over 13 amino acids. The germline CDR1 and CDR2 sequences are KGHSH and LQKENI. Trimming left V 5 bases short and J 5 bases short, with 12 bases between. This CDR3 reads CASSIEQGTEAFF. CDR3 in DNA: TGTGCCAGCTCAATCGAACAGGGAACTGAAGCTTTCTTT. Using reference TRBV18 and TRBJ1-1 for the parts outside the CDR3, the full variable domain is NAGVMQNPRHLVRRRGQEARLRCSPMKGHSHVYWYRQLPEEGLKFMVYLQKENIIDESGMPKERFSAEFPKEGPSILRIQQVVRGDSAAYFCASSIEQGTEAFFGQGTRLTVV.

The chain combines TRBV11-2 with TRBJ2-1; D is unresolved. The germline CDR1 and CDR2 sequences are SGHAT and FQNNGV. The CDR3 covers 11 residues. The V end lost 7 bases, the J end lost 3 bases, and 4 bases lay between the germline ends. For the CDR3, the DNA is TGTGCCAGCAAATTCTACAATGAGCAGTTCTTC. This sequence encodes CASKFYNEQFF.

The CDR3 sequence is CASSLGDYTYEQYF. In DNA, the CDR3 is TGTGCCAGCAGCTTGGGGGACTACACCTACGAGCAGTACTTC. This chain links TRBV11-1 with TRBJ2-7; 7 bases fit TRBD2. Germline CDR1 SGHAT, CDR2 FQDESV (reference sequence). J was trimmed by 2 bases and V by 3 bases; bases with no gene match: 4. The CDR3 is 14 amino acids.

CDR3 loop: CASSTYQETQYF. CDR3 in DNA: TGTGCCAGCTCAACGTACCAAGAGACCCAGTACTTC. The chain carries TRBV18 and TRBJ2-5; no definite D call. The CDR3 totals 12 residues. The germline V gene encodes CDR1 KGHSH and CDR2 LQKENI. V was clipped by 5 bases and J by 0 bases, with 4 bases between them. Based on the CDR3 plus reference TRBV18 and TRBJ2-5, the full variable domain is NAGVMQNPRHLVRRRGQEARLRCSPMKGHSHVYWYRQLPEEGLKFMVYLQKENIIDESGMPKERFSAEFPKEGPSILRIQQVVRGDSAAYFCASSTYQETQYFGPGTRLLVL.

The chain has TRBV11-2 and TRBJ2-5; D remains unclear. The V and J ends lost 2 bases and 5 bases respectively, with 9 bases between them. This CDR3 comprises 13 residues. Looked up from germline, CDR1 is SGHAT and CDR2 is FQNNGV. The CDR3 DNA is TGTGCCAGCAGCTTAAAGTTCCAGGAGACCCAGTACTTC. It specifies CASSLKFQETQYF. The entire variable domain, with the rest obtained from reference TRBV11-2 and TRBJ2-5, is as follows: EAGVAQSPRYKIIEKRQSVAFWCNPISGHATLYWYQQILGQGPKLLIQFQNNGVVDDSQLPKDRFSAERLKGVDSTLKIQPAKLEDSAVYLCASSLKFQETQYFGPGTRLLVL.

The genes are TRBV6-5 and TRBJ1-4; tentatively, D is TRBD1 (5 bases). V was cut by 4 bases and J by 11 bases, with 11 bases left in between. Germline V CDR1 and CDR2: MNHEY, SVGAGI. The CDR3 length is 12 residues. In DNA, the CDR3 is TGTGCCAGCAGTTCTCTCTCAGGGAAACTGTTTTTT. Translating gives CASSSLSGKLFF.